This TCR beta chain is from a study of CD8 T cells in Susac syndrome. It was healthy donors who served as the controls, matched for age and sex. When the RNA was reverse transcribed, random hexamers were used with an input of roughly 0.5 to 1 ug. It was immunoSEQ multiplex PCR that amplified TCR beta CDR3 across 54 Vbeta and 13 Jbeta. TCRdb passed the immunoSEQ multiplex PCR reads through MiXCR, listing each CDR3 protein once. The sample holds about 120,000 distinct CDR3 sequences, roughly 92% seen once. The CDR3 runs to 18 residues. CDR1 is LGHNA and CDR2 is YNFKEQ in the germline V gene. With V trimmed by 0 bases and J by 7 bases, 15 bases remained unmatched. With respect to this clonotype: Its target is unknown.

Points from the study as a whole: In its TCR sequencing and HLA analysis, the study acknowledged that the number of individuals was relatively small.

J is TRBJ2-1 and V is TRBV4-2; 7 nucleotides agree with TRBD2. Sequencing was performed on CD4+ T cells from PBMCs. The clonotype originates from a human donor in good health. CDR3 region: CASSQDGLVMRIENEQFF. CDR3 sequence (DNA): TGTGCCAGCAGCCAAGATGGACTAGTAATGCGGATTGAGAATGAGCAGTTCTTC.